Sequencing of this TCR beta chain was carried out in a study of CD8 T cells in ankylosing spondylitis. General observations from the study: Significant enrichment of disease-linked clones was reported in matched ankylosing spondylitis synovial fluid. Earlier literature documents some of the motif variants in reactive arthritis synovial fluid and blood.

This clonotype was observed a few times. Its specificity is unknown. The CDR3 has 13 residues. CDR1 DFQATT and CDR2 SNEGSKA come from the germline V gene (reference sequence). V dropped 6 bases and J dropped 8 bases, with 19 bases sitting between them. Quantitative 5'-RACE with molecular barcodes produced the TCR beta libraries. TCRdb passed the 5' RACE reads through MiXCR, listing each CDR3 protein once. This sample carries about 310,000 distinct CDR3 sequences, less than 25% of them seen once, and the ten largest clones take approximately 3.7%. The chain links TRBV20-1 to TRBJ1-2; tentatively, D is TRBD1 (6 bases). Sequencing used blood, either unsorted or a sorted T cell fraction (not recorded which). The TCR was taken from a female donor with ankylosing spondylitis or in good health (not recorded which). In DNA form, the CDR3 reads TGCAGTGCCCCGGGACAACTCGCGAGAGGCTACACCTTC. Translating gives CSAPGQLARGYTF.